This T cell receptor beta chain was captured by sequencing in a study of somatic mutations in cytotoxic T cells in rheumatoid arthritis. Study-wide background: Prior to any treatment and right after diagnosis, patient blood (around 28 ml EDTA) was drawn.

With respect to this clone: Its antigen is unidentified.

Whole-study results and caveats: Multiple comparisons were not accounted for in the slight TRBV07 underrepresentation seen in rheumatoid arthritis patients.

The CDR3 is made up of 15 amino acids. The J segment lost 8 bases and the V segment lost 6 bases, leaving 10 bases of the junction unmatched. In germline, CDR1 is SGHVS, CDR2 FQNEAQ. Profiled with immunoSEQ multiplex PCR; TCRdb holds only in-frame clones, not every one. The sample holds under 35,000 clones, 70% to 90% seen once. This chain uses TRBV7-8 with TRBJ1-2; 12 nucleotides agree with TRBD1. This TCR derives from an adult with rheumatoid arthritis. The specimen sequenced was CD8+ T cells sorted from blood. The DNA for the CDR3 is TGTGCCAGCAGTCTACTCCGGGACAGGGGGCGAGGCTACACCTTC. It specifies CASSLLRDRGRGYTF.